This T cell receptor (beta chain) was sequenced during a study of tumor and adjacent non-tumor tissue in lung cancer. About the research overall: Histology: 12 adenocarcinoma, a couple of squamous cell carcinoma, 1 small cell lung cancer. Aged about 30 to 76 years, patients included roughly 10 men and about 5 women with stage I to III disease.

Study results and caveats: Top 100 clones took a larger repertoire share in normal lung.

Per germline, CDR1 DFQATT and CDR2 SNEGSKA (reference sequence). The CDR3 loop spans 14 amino acids. The J segment lost 10 bases and the V segment lost 6 bases, leaving 9 bases of the junction unmatched. This clonotype has just a few counts. Its specificity is unknown. TCRbeta libraries were built with three rounds of nested PCR, modified from ARM-PCR. TCRdb reprocessed the multiplex PCR reads with MiXCR, giving one entry per CDR3 protein. The profile covers 45,000 or so distinct CDR3 sequences, with roughly two thirds appearing a single time and under 20% taken by the ten largest. This sample's RNA came from whole unsorted tissue. The normal lung tissue was taken more than 3 cm from the tumor edge.

The sequenced sample consisted of distant non-tumor lung tissue. V gene TRBV20-1 combines with J gene TRBJ2-2, with 12 bases identical to TRBD2. The receptor comes from a woman in her 40s with non-small cell lung cancer. CDR3 amino acids: CSALAGGILEELFF. CDR3 bases: TGCAGTGCCCTAGCGGGAGGGATTCTGGAGGAGCTGTTTTTT.